This T cell receptor beta chain emerged from a study of blood T cell repertoires in COVID-19. About the research overall: Samples taken during acute and convalescent COVID-19 were collected in the United States, Italy and Spain. T cells, B-cell-depleted T cells, or PBMCs provided the cDNA or gDNA that served as material.

There are 17 residues in the CDR3. Germline V gives CDR1 KGHDR, CDR2 SFDVKD. V shed 3 bases, J shed 0 bases, and the junction held 6 bases outside the gene matches. How the authors handled the data: Quantification of nucleated cells was approximated via reference gene primer amplification. The repertoire was sequenced with immunoSEQ multiplex PCR; TCRdb's copy has only in-frame clones and lacks some. V and J calls plus clone size are reproduced from that table; the DNA served to infer D and trimming. The sample lists roughly 230,000 clones, 83% seen once, with 7.4% in the top ten. This receptor was taken from a woman between 45 and 65 years old with acute or convalescent COVID-19. The V and J genes are TRBV24-1 and TRBJ2-2; 7 bases match TRBD2. Sequenced input: peripheral blood. In DNA, the CDR3 is TGTGCCACCAGTGATCCGGCTAGCGGAACGAACACCGGGGAGCTGTTTTTT. It is translated as CATSDPASGTNTGELFF.